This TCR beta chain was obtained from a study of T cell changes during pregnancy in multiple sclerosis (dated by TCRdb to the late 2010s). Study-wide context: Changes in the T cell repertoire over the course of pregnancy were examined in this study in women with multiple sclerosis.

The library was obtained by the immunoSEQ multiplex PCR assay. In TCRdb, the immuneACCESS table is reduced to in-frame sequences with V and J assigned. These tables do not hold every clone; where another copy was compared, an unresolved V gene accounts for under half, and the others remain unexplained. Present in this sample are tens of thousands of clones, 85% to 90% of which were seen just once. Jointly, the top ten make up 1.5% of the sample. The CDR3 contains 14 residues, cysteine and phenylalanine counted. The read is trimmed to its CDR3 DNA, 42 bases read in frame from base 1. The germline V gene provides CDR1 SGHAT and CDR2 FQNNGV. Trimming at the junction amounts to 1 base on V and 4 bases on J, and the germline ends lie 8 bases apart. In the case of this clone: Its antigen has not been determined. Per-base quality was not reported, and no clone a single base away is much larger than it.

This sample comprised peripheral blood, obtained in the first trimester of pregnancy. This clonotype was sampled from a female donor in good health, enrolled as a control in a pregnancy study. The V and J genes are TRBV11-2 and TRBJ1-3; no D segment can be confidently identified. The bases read TGTGCCAGCAGCTTAGTCGGGTTCGGAAACACCATATATTTT. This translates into CASSLVGFGNTIYF.